The 20 T cell receptor beta chains presented below share a single source sample, sequenced in a study of T cells expressing NK-cell markers. TCRdb reprocessed the 5' RACE reads; each CDR3 protein has one entry and no DNA is given. This table lists about 170,000 distinct CDR3 sequences. The specimen sequenced was blood T cells: a sorted CD56 or NKG2C T cell subset, CD4+ or CD8+ T cells, or bulk PBMC T cells (not recorded which). The receptors originated from a man aged 18-70 years in good health.

This chain joins TRBV2 and TRBJ1-2; TCRdb names TRBD1, which stays unverified in the absence of DNA. The CDR3 extends over 13 amino acids. Germline V gives CDR1 SNHLY, CDR2 FYNNEI. CDR3 region: CAGYRGANYGYTF.

The chain carries TRBV7-8 and TRBJ2-7. The CDR3 is made up of 14 amino acids. Germline assignment: CDR1 SGHVS and CDR2 FQNEAQ. The CDR3 protein is CASTNRVGSYEQYF.

The chain couples TRBV11-2 to TRBJ2-3; the TRBD1 assignment by TCRdb is unverifiable without DNA. Germline CDR1 SGHAT, CDR2 FQNNGV. The CDR3 is made up of 16 amino acids. The CDR3 is CASSLEPPGTGDTQYF.

The chain joins TRBV15 to TRBJ1-1. CDR3 length: 11 amino acids. Germline CDR1 is LNHNV and CDR2 is YYDKDF (reference sequence). This CDR3 is CATALNTEAFF.

The chain employs TRBV7-9 and TRBJ1-5. This CDR3 comprises 14 residues. CDR1 and CDR2 (germline): SEHNR, FQNEAQ (reference sequence). This CDR3 is CASSLGSQDQPQHF.

The rearrangement joins TRBV5-1 to TRBJ2-1; TCRdb selects TRBD2, and the lack of DNA leaves this call unchecked. Germline V lookup: CDR1 SGHRS, CDR2 YFSETQ. The length of the CDR3 is 16 residues. CDR3 loop: CASSPDFTSSYNEQFF.

V and J are TRBV3-1 and TRBJ2-7. The germline V gene has CDR1 LGHDT and CDR2 YNNKEL (reference sequence). This CDR3 is 13 amino acids long. This CDR3 is CASSQSADYEQYF.

This chain joins TRBV16 and TRBJ1-2. Germline values: CDR1 KGHSY, CDR2 FQNENV. The CDR3 loop spans 12 amino acids. The CDR3 reads CASSHLGNGYTF.

This rearrangement joins TRBV2 to TRBJ1-1; TCRdb outputs TRBD1, but without DNA this stays unchecked. Germline-derived CDR1 and CDR2 are SNHLY and FYNNEI. This CDR3 is 16 amino acids long. The CDR3 sequence: CASSEFGAGWNTEAFF.

CDR3 region: CATSDWRGGKPETQYF. The V and J genes are TRBV24-1 and TRBJ2-5; as DNA is missing, the TRBD2 call by TCRdb cannot be tested. There are 16 residues in the CDR3. Germline V gene lookup returns CDR1 KGHDR and CDR2 SFDVKD.

CDR3 region: CASSLYGVPTTGELFF. J is TRBJ2-2 and V is TRBV5-1. Germline CDR1 reads SGHRS; CDR2 reads YFSETQ. This CDR3 region has 16 residues.

The V and J genes are TRBV7-3 and TRBJ2-2; TCRdb selects TRBD2, and the lack of DNA leaves this call unchecked. The germline CDR1 and CDR2 sequences are SGHTA and FQGTGA. This CDR3 has 18 residues. The CDR3 protein is CASSSPLAGGTNTGELFF. Full variable domain (outside the CDR3, taken from reference TRBV7-3 and TRBJ2-2): GAGVSQTPSNKVTEKGKYVELRCDPISGHTALYWYRQSLGQGPEFLIYFQGTGAADDSGLPNDRFFAVRPEGSVSTLKIQRTERGDSAVYLCASSSPLAGGTNTGELFFGEGSRLTVL.

The chain has TRBV27 and TRBJ1-1; the D call of TRBD1 rests on TCRdb alone, since no DNA is present to check it. CDR3 size: 16 residues. The germline gives CDR1 MNHEY, CDR2 SMNVEV (reference sequence). The CDR3: CASSPNRASMNTEAFF.

The chain joins TRBV20-1 to TRBJ1-2. Germline CDR1 and CDR2: DFQATT and SNEGSKA (reference sequence). The CDR3 sequence is 16 residues long. The CDR3 spells CSARDLGGLTNYGYTF.

The chain has TRBV19 and TRBJ2-1; the TCRdb call, TRBD1, lacks DNA for checking. The length of the CDR3 is 14 residues. The germline gives CDR1 LNHDA, CDR2 SQIVND (reference sequence). CDR3 amino acids: CASSLRDRYNEQFF.

The V gene is TRBV9, the J gene TRBJ1-1; TCRdb names TRBD1, which stays unverified in the absence of DNA. The length of the CDR3 is 15 residues. Germline V gives CDR1 SGDLS, CDR2 YYNGEE. CDR3 loop: CASSPSWGLNTEAFF. Complete variable domain (other parts from reference TRBV9 and TRBJ1-1): DSGVTQTPKHLITATGQRVTLRCSPRSGDLSVYWYQQSLDQGLQFLIQYYNGEERAKGNILERFSAQQFPDLHSELNLSSLELGDSALYFCASSPSWGLNTEAFFGQGTRLTVV.

The V gene is TRBV9, the J gene TRBJ1-2. The CDR3 is made up of 14 amino acids. CDR1 is SGDLS, CDR2 YYNGEE, per germline. The CDR3 loop reads CASSAGIEDYGYTF.

The chain couples TRBV5-4 to TRBJ1-1; TCRdb selects TRBD1, and the lack of DNA leaves this call unchecked. CDR1 and CDR2 (germline): SGHNT, YYREEE (reference sequence). The CDR3 runs to 13 residues. This chain's CDR3 is CASSIYSGQEAFF.

The CDR3: CSAEGYRGSYEQYF. This chain links TRBV20-1 with TRBJ2-7; there is no DNA to check the TCRdb D call of TRBD2. This CDR3 comprises 14 residues. Germline-derived CDR1 and CDR2 are DFQATT and SNEGSKA (reference sequence).

The chain has TRBV29-1 and TRBJ1-3; with no DNA, the TCRdb D assignment of TRBD1 cannot be verified. The CDR3 has 15 amino acids. Germline V lookup: CDR1 SQVTM, CDR2 ANQGSEA. CDR3 sequence reads: CSVEETGGSGNTIYF.